This T cell receptor (beta chain) is drawn from a study of blood T cells in healthy people across ages. A second roughly 6 to 12 cycle PCR used barcoded and J-beta primers. From each sample, at least 3 million paired-end reads containing CDR3 were obtained. Via MiXCR, TCRdb re-called the 5' RACE reads, giving one row per CDR3 protein. This table has some 1.4 million distinct CDR3 sequences, approximately 42% appearing once. The CDR3 is made up of 14 amino acids. Trimming pared 5 bases from V and 6 bases from J, leaving 14 bases between. Germline V CDR1 and CDR2: MNHEY, SVGEGT. The chain has TRBV6-2 or TRBV6-3 and TRBJ2-1; D ambiguous. Source material: blood. The clonotype comes from a young woman in good health. The CDR3 spells CASSHVATRNEQFF. The CDR3 DNA reads TGTGCCAGCAGTCACGTGGCAACCCGCAATGAGCAGTTCTTC.